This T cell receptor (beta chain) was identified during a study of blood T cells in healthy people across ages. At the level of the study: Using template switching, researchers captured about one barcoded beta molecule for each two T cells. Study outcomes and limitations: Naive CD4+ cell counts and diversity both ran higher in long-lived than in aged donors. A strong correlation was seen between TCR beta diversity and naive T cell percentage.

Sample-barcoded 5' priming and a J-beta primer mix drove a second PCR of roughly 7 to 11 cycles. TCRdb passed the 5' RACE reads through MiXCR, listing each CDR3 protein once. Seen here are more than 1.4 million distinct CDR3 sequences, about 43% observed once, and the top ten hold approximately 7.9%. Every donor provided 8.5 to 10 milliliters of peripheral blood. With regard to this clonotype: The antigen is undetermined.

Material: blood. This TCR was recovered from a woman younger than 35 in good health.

In nucleotides, the CDR3 is TGTGCCAGCAGTTTTCGAGGGGTCTCCTCCTACGAGCAGTACTTC. The encoded protein is CASSFRGVSSYEQYF. J is TRBJ2-7 and V is TRBV12-3 or TRBV12-4, with D perhaps matching TRBD1 or TRBD2 (5 bases each). The V end was cut by 3 bases, the J end by 0 bases, with 12 bases between. This CDR3 contains 15 residues.